Listed below are T cell receptor beta chains from one sample, sequenced in a study of Ad26.COV2.S vaccination and SARS-CoV-2 variants. Produced via immunoSEQ multiplex PCR; TCRdb's table is partial and in-frame only. The top ten clones hold approximately 4.5% of a sample with 350,000 to 500,000 clones, around 91% of them seen once. The sample consisted of peripheral blood, taken in a trial of Ad26.COV2.S vaccine versus placebo. Receptor source: a person between 18 and 65 years old who received the Ad26.COV2.S COVID-19 vaccine or a placebo. Each CDR3 is given with its conserved first and last residue. Fields, in order: CDR3 DNA, CDR3 protein, D gene, J gene, V gene, clone size. D genes are given only for firm matches. Only some rows state a clone size, as once, few, many or a class for expanded clones.

TGTGCCACCAGTGAGACCACCGGGGCCGGACCCCAGCATTTT,CATSETTGAGPQHF,.,TRBJ1-5,TRBV24-1,.
TGTGCCACCAGCAAACGGGCTGTAGCGGGGTCTCGGTTTGGCACAGATACGCAGTATTTT,CATSKRAVAGSRFGTDTQYF,TRBD2,TRBJ2-3,TRBV15,.
TGTGCCAGCAGGCGTCCGGGACAGGGCTACGAGCAGTACTTC,CASRRPGQGYEQYF,TRBD1,TRBJ2-7,TRBV28,.
TGTGCCACTAGCTACAGGGATGGCTACACCTTC,CATSYRDGYTF,.,TRBJ1-2,TRBV19,.
TGTGCCAGCAGCCGACTTCAGGGACAGGGTTCACCCCTCCACTTT,CASSRLQGQGSPLHF,TRBD1,TRBJ1-6,TRBV7-6,.
TGTGCCAGCAGCTCGACTAGCGCCTCCTACGAGCAGTACTTC,CASSSTSASYEQYF,TRBD2,TRBJ2-7,TRBV7-6,few
TGTGCCAGCAGTAACAGGGACAGCCGGCAGTACGAGCAGTACTTC,CASSNRDSRQYEQYF,TRBD1,TRBJ2-7,TRBV28,.
TGTGCCAGCAGCTCGGCCGGGACTAGCGATGAGCAGTTCTTC,CASSSAGTSDEQFF,TRBD2,TRBJ2-1,TRBV7-3,.
TGCGCCAGCAGTCTATCGGTGGACACTTACAATGAGCAGTTCTTC,CASSLSVDTYNEQFF,.,TRBJ2-1,TRBV5-1,.
TGTGCCAGCAGCTTAGTTGAAGAGCCTAATGAAAAACTGTTTTTT,CASSLVEEPNEKLFF,.,TRBJ1-4,TRBV7-6,.
TGTGCCAGCAGCCTGGGACAGGATGGCTACACCTTC,CASSLGQDGYTF,TRBD1,TRBJ1-2,TRBV13,.
TGTGCCAGCAGCTTACAGGGGAGGGTTAGCAATCAGCCCCAGCATTTT,CASSLQGRVSNQPQHF,TRBD1,TRBJ1-5,TRBV5-5,.
TGCGCCAGCAGCCAGCCCAGACTAGCGGGAGTAATAGATACGCAGTATTTT,CASSQPRLAGVIDTQYF,TRBD2,TRBJ2-3,TRBV4-1,.
TGTGCCAGCAGCTCACTAGCGGCTAGCACAGATACGCAGTATTTT,CASSSLAASTDTQYF,TRBD2,TRBJ2-3,TRBV7-2,.
TGTGCCAGCAGCCAAGGAAGCGGTCTTTACACAGATACGCAGTATTTT,CASSQGSGLYTDTQYF,.,TRBJ2-3,TRBV5-8,.
TGTGCCAGCAGTGAAGCGCCAAGCGGGAGGTACGAGCAGTACTTC,CASSEAPSGRYEQYF,TRBD2,TRBJ2-7,TRBV6-1,.
TGTGCCAGCAGCTCGACAGGGGGTCAGAGGGCTGAAGCTTTCTTT,CASSSTGGQRAEAFF,TRBD1,TRBJ1-1,TRBV11-2,.
TGTGCCAGCAGCTTGTCCGAAACCTACGAGCAGTACTTC,CASSLSETYEQYF,.,TRBJ2-7,TRBV5-4,.
TGTGCCATCAGTGAAGGGGGGGGCGAAGCTTTCTTT,CAISEGGGEAFF,.,TRBJ1-1,TRBV10-3,.
TGTGCCAGCAGCTTAGTAGGCGGTAGCTACGAGCAGTACTTC,CASSLVGGSYEQYF,.,TRBJ2-7,TRBV7-2,.
TGTGCCAGCAGCCAAACAGGTTACAGGGAAAAACTGTTTTTT,CASSQTGYREKLFF,.,TRBJ1-4,TRBV7-9,.
TGTGCCAGCAGTTCCTCGGGGGCCCGGTCGGAGACCCAGTACTTC,CASSSSGARSETQYF,.,TRBJ2-5,TRBV6-5,.
TGTGCCAGCAGGGTAGGAGTTACCGGGGAGCTGTTTTTT,CASRVGVTGELFF,.,TRBJ2-2,TRBV27,.
TGTGCCAGCAGCGGTGGGACTAGCGAGTACAATGAGCAGTTCTTC,CASSGGTSEYNEQFF,TRBD2,TRBJ2-1,TRBV7-9,.
TGTGCCAGTAGTGACCGGGACAGGATGTATCAGCCCCAGCATTTT,CASSDRDRMYQPQHF,TRBD1,TRBJ1-5,TRBV19,.
TGTGCCAGCAGCTTTAGAACGTCGGGTTACAATGAGCAGTTCTTC,CASSFRTSGYNEQFF,.,TRBJ2-1,TRBV7-2,.
TGTGCCAGCAGCGGGACTAGCGGGAGTGGCGAGCAGTTCTTC,CASSGTSGSGEQFF,TRBD2,TRBJ2-1,TRBV2,.
TGTGCCAGTAGTATAGGGGACAGGGGGAACACTGAAGCTTTCTTT,CASSIGDRGNTEAFF,TRBD1,TRBJ1-1,TRBV19,.
TGTGCCAGTAGTATAGGGTCCCAGGGCATTCAGTACTTC,CASSIGSQGIQYF,.,TRBJ2-4,TRBV19,.
TGTGCCAGCAGCCAAGATAGAGGGGACAGGGGTGGCTACACCTTC,CASSQDRGDRGGYTF,TRBD1,TRBJ1-2,TRBV4-2,.
TGTGCCAGCAGCGCAGACTCTAGCGGGGCATCCTACAATGAGCAGTTCTTC,CASSADSSGASYNEQFF,TRBD2,TRBJ2-1,TRBV9,.
TGTGCCAGCAGCCCAAAACGGGACGTGAGCTCCTACGAGCAGTACTTC,CASSPKRDVSSYEQYF,.,TRBJ2-7,TRBV7-8,.
TGCGCCAGCAGCTTGGGAGGGCGCTCTAATGAAAAACTGTTTTTT,CASSLGGRSNEKLFF,.,TRBJ1-4,TRBV5-1,.